This TCR beta chain emerged from a study of blood T cell repertoires in COVID-19. At the level of the study: PBMCs, B-cell-depleted T cells, or T cells provided the cDNA or gDNA that made up the material.

Germline lookup yields CDR1 LGHNA and CDR2 YNFKEQ. The germline V and J ends were trimmed by 3 bases and 4 bases, with 10 bases remaining between them. CDR3 size: 13 residues. Original analysis: Cell counts per sample came from amplifying reference gene primers. Some clones are missing from TCRdb's copy, which holds only in-frame ones; the method was immunoSEQ multiplex PCR. V, J and clone size were drawn from that table, and D and trimming were deduced from the DNA. The profile shows under 350,000 clones, 85% to 90% of them singletons. Sequenced sample: peripheral blood. The rearrangement links TRBV4-2 to TRBJ2-7; D unresolved. This TCR was sampled from a human donor in a cohort sampled during active COVID-19. CDR3 coding DNA: TGTGCCAGCAGCCAGGGTGTACAGTACGAGCAGTACTTC. Its translation is CASSQGVQYEQYF.